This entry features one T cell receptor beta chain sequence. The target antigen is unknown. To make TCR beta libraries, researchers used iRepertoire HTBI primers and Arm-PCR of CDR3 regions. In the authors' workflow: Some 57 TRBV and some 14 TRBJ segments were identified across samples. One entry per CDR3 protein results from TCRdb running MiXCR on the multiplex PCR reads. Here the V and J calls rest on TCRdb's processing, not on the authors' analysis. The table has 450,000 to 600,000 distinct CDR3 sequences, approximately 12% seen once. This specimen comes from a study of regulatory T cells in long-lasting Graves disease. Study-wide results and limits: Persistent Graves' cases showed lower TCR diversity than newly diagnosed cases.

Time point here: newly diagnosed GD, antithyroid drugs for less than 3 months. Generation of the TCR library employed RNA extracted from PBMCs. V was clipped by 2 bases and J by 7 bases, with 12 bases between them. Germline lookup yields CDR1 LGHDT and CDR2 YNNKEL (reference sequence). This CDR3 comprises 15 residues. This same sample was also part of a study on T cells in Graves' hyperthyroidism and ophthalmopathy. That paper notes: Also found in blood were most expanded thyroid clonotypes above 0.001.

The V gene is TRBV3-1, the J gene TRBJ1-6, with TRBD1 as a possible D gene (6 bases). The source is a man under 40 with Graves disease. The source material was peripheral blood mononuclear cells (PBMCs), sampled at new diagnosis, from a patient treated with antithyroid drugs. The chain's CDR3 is CASSQQGSYNSPLHF. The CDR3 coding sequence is TGTGCCAGCAGCCAACAGGGGTCTTACAATTCACCCCTCCACTTT. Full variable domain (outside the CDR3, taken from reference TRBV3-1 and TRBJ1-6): DTAVSQTPKYLVTQMGNDKSIKCEQNLGHDTMYWYKQDSKKFLKIMFSYNNKELIINETVPNRFSPKSPDKAHLNLHINSLELGDSAVYFCASSQQGSYNSPLHFGNGTRLTVT.